This TCR beta chain was identified during a study of T cells in Graves' hyperthyroidism and ophthalmopathy. It was RNA transcripts that yielded the amplified TCR beta CDR3 regions. The study used the HTBI primer set for a first-round RT-PCR of the TCR CDR3. A single record per CDR3 protein comes from TCRdb applying MiXCR to the multiplex PCR reads. This table has about half a million distinct CDR3 sequences, 20% to 25% appearing once. Source material: blood. The receptor's source is a man younger than 30 with Graves' hyperthyroidism.

CDR3: CASSLGTGQNPRGYTF. The CDR3 DNA follows: TGTGCCAGCAGCTTGGGTACGGGACAAAACCCGAGAGGCTACACCTTC. The V and J genes are TRBV11-1 and TRBJ1-2; weak D call: TRBD1 (6 bases). From germline, CDR1 is SGHAT and CDR2 FQDESV (reference sequence). The CDR3 consists of 16 residues. The V and J ends lost 3 bases and 8 bases respectively, with 22 bases between them.